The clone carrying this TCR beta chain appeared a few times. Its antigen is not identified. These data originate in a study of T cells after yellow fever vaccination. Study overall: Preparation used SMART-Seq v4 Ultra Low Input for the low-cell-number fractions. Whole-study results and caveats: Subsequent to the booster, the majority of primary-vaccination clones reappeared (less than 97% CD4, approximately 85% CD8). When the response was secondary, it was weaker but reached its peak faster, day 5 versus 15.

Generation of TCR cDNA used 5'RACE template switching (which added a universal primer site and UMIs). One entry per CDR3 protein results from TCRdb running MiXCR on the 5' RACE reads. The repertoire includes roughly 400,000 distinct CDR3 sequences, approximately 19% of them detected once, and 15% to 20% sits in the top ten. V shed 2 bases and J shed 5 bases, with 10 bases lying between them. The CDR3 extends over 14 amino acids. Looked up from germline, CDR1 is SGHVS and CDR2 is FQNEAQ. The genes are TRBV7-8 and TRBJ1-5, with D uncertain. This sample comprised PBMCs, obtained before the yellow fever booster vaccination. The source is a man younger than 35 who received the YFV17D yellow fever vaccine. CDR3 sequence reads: CASSLNWRDQPQHF. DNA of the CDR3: TGTGCCAGCAGCTTAAATTGGAGGGATCAGCCCCAGCATTTT.